A single sample is the source of the 30 T cell receptor beta chains below, sequenced in a study of cytomegalovirus exposure and HLA in healthy donors. Amplification used 60 Vbeta primers and 13 Jbeta primers. Sequencing used immunoSEQ multiplex PCR; TCRdb keeps in-frame clones, though not all of them. The sample carries tens of thousands of clones, around 77% recorded once. Sample: PBMCs. Every receptor here comes from a man aged 25 to 45 in good health and CMV-seronegative.

This clone was counted a few times. V and J are TRBV7-2 and TRBJ1-4; TRBD1 might be the D (5 bases). The length of the CDR3 is 15 residues. V lost 5 bases and J 7 bases, leaving 17 bases between the germline ends. Per germline, CDR1 SGHTA and CDR2 FQGNSA. The CDR3 region has the DNA TGTGCCAGCAGCCAGGTGGGGGGTTGGGGTGAAAAACTGTTTTTT. Residues: CASSQVGGWGEKLFF.

The chain couples TRBV4-3 to TRBJ1-6, with 8 bases matching TRBD1. This CDR3 is 14 amino acids long. Germline V gene lookup returns CDR1 LGHNA and CDR2 YSLEER. The trim removed 1 base at V and 8 bases at J, leaving 1 base unmatched. The chain's CDR3 is CASSQAGGDSPLHF. The CDR3 DNA follows: TGCGCCAGCAGCCAAGCAGGGGGCGATTCACCCCTCCACTTT.

The CDR3 region is CASSLSSGAYNEQFF. The CDR3 DNA reads TGCGCCAGCAGCTTGAGTAGCGGAGCCTACAATGAGCAGTTCTTC. The V and J genes are TRBV5-1 and TRBJ2-1, with D perhaps TRBD2 (6 bases). This CDR3 has 15 amino acids. The ends were cut back, 1 base at V and 2 bases at J, with 10 bases in the middle. CDR1 SGHRS and CDR2 YFSETQ come from the germline V gene.

With regard to this clone: At one boundary the junction diverges from the germline segment, which might be a read error. The chain employs TRBV5-1 and TRBJ2-3; D gene uncertain. Germline V CDR1 and CDR2: SGHRS, YFSETQ. There are 15 residues in the CDR3. The CDR3 protein is CASTLDGSSTDTQYF. In DNA form, the CDR3 reads TGCGCCAGCACCTTGGACGGTTCTAGCACAGATACGCAGTATTTT.

V gene TRBV7-9 combines with J gene TRBJ2-2; D is unresolved. V dropped 1 base and J dropped 10 bases, with 7 bases sitting between them. Looked up from germline, CDR1 is SEHNR and CDR2 is FQNEAQ (reference sequence). This CDR3 comprises 12 residues. The CDR3 is CASSLGVVELFF. CDR3 bases: TGTGCCAGCAGCTTAGGAGTAGTGGAGCTGTTTTTT.

This sequence joins TRBV4-1 and TRBJ1-1, with 7 bases that match TRBD1. The CDR3 loop spans 14 amino acids. Trimming removed 1 base from V and 4 bases from J; junction bases left unmatched: 3. In germline, CDR1 is MGHRA, CDR2 YSYEKL. The CDR3 DNA is TGCGCCAGCAGCCAAGTCAGACAGGGCACTGAAGCTTTCTTT. This gives the protein CASSQVRQGTEAFF.

This chain connects TRBV30 to TRBJ2-5; perhaps TRBD2 as D (5 bases). The CDR3 runs 13 residues. V was clipped by 0 bases and J by 5 bases, with 10 bases between them. Germline loops: CDR1 GTSNPN, CDR2 SVGIG (reference sequence). In DNA, the CDR3 is TGTGCCTGGAGTGTACGGCGGAGGGAGACCCAGTACTTC. Its translation is CAWSVRRRETQYF.

Only a few counts were recorded for this clone. V usage is TRBV2 and J usage is TRBJ1-3; D perhaps matches TRBD1 (6 bases). This CDR3 contains 15 residues. The germline V and J ends were trimmed by 2 bases and 0 bases, with 8 bases remaining between them. The V gene's germline CDR1 is SNHLY and CDR2 FYNNEI. CDR3 sequence: CASSESGVSGNTIYF. In DNA, the CDR3 is TGTGCCAGCAGTGAATCAGGGGTCTCTGGAAACACCATATATTTT.

This chain joins TRBV14 and TRBJ2-7; 8 nucleotides line up with TRBD1. Germline V gives CDR1 SGHDN, CDR2 FVKESK. The CDR3 covers 13 residues. The ends lost 4 bases at V and 4 bases at J; junction bases unmatched: 3. The CDR3 region has the DNA TGTGCCAGCAGCCTCGGACAGGGATACGAGCAGTACTTC. Translated, it gives CASSLGQGYEQYF.

This clone occurred once. The J gene is TRBJ1-1, the V gene TRBV6-6, with D perhaps matching TRBD1 (5 bases). The CDR3 consists of 14 residues. CDR1 is MNHNY, CDR2 SVGAGI, per germline (reference sequence). V lost 6 bases and J lost 1, with 12 bases in between. CDR3 protein: CASSTGIENTEAFF. The CDR3 bases are TGTGCCAGCAGCACAGGAATTGAGAACACTGAAGCTTTCTTT.

The rearrangement joins TRBV29-1 to TRBJ2-7; tentatively, D is TRBD2 (5 bases). The CDR3 covers 12 residues. Trimming took off 6 bases at V and 0 bases at J, with 9 bases between the two ends. Germline values: CDR1 SQVTM, CDR2 ANQGSEA. The CDR3 region has the DNA TGCAGCGTGGTTCGGGACTCCTACGAGCAGTACTTC. It is translated as CSVVRDSYEQYF.

This clone was detected once. The chain carries TRBV6-1 and TRBJ2-5; D not certain. The CDR3 is 13 residues long. The germline V and J ends were trimmed by 4 bases and 0 bases, with 6 bases remaining between them. Per the germline V gene, CDR1 is MNHNS and CDR2 is SASEGT. CDR3 in DNA: TGTGCCAGCAGTGCATCCCACCAAGAGACCCAGTACTTC. Its protein product is CASSASHQETQYF.

The gene calls are TRBV18 and TRBJ1-2; TRBD1 matches at 7 bases. The V gene's germline CDR1 is KGHSH and CDR2 LQKENI. V shed 3 bases and J 0 bases; nucleotides not matched to a gene: 4. The length of the CDR3 is 15 residues. The CDR3 region has the DNA TGTGCCAGCTCACCCGGACAGGTAGCTAACTATGGCTACACCTTC. Translating gives CASSPGQVANYGYTF.

In its sample, this clone was seen many times. The V call is TRBV12-2, the J call TRBJ2-7; the D call in the table, TRBD2, was not verified against the DNA. TRBV12-2 is described as a pseudogene. The CDR3 spans 15 residues. The DNA of the CDR3 is TGTGCAAGTCGCTTAGAAGGAGGGGACCTCTACGAGCAGTACTTC. The encoded protein is CASRLEGGDLYEQYF.

This rearrangement joins TRBV7-8 to TRBJ2-6, with a possible D match to TRBD1 (5 bases). This CDR3 is built from 16 residues. CDR1 SGHVS and CDR2 FQNEAQ come from the germline V gene. V lost 4 bases, J lost 0 bases, and 10 bases lay in between. CDR3 nucleotide sequence: TGTGCCAGCAGCTCCCCAGGGAACTCTGGGGCCAACGTCCTGACTTTC. It encodes CASSSPGNSGANVLTF.

The V gene is TRBV19, the J gene TRBJ2-7, with TRBD1 as a possible D gene (6 bases). The germline V gene has CDR1 LNHDA and CDR2 SQIVND (reference sequence). The V end lost 1 base, the J end lost 2 bases, and 12 bases lay between the germline ends. This CDR3 has 15 residues. CDR3 sequence reads: CASSIGGAGAYEQYF. For the CDR3, the DNA is TGTGCCAGTAGTATAGGAGGGGCAGGGGCCTACGAGCAGTACTTC.

The genes are TRBV28 and TRBJ2-7; the D gene is possibly TRBD2 (5 bases). The CDR3 loop spans 13 amino acids. The germline V gene encodes CDR1 MDHEN and CDR2 SYDVKM. Trimming shortened V by 5 bases and J by 7 bases, and 15 bases separated the two germline ends. The DNA of the CDR3 is TGTGCCAGCAGTATCAGGATTCCGGGGGAGCAGTACTTC. Translated, it gives CASSIRIPGEQYF.

The V call is TRBV5-1, the J call TRBJ1-1; D unresolved. Germline CDR1 and CDR2: SGHRS and YFSETQ. The CDR3 totals 15 residues. Trimming shortened V by 0 bases and J by 4 bases, and 13 bases separated the two germline ends. CDR3 nucleotide sequence: TGCGCCAGCAGCTTGGTTTCGGGATGGGGCACTGAAGCTTTCTTT. Protein sequence: CASSLVSGWGTEAFF.

The gene calls are TRBV27 and TRBJ2-7; 9 bases align to TRBD2. With V trimmed by 0 bases and J by 1 base, 7 bases remained unmatched. The CDR3 extends over 17 amino acids. The germline V gene has CDR1 MNHEY and CDR2 SMNVEV (reference sequence). CDR3 residues: CASSLSRSSGTSYEQYF. In DNA form, the CDR3 reads TGTGCCAGCAGTTTATCGCGTTCTAGCGGGACGTCCTACGAGCAGTACTTC.

The gene calls are TRBV6-5 and TRBJ2-1, with 12 bases fitting TRBD1. The CDR3 covers 15 residues. CDR1 MNHEY and CDR2 SVGAGI come from the germline V gene. V gave up 4 bases and J gave up 7 bases; unmatched junction bases: 5. The CDR3 region is CASSSRDRGRNEQFF. CDR3 DNA: TGTGCCAGCAGTTCCCGGGACAGGGGGCGGAATGAGCAGTTCTTC.

The genes are TRBV7-9 and TRBJ1-2; 7 nucleotides agree with TRBD1. CDR1 and CDR2 (germline): SEHNR, FQNEAQ (reference sequence). Germline trimming cut 10 bases from V and 5 bases from J; bases unmatched to any gene: 10. The CDR3 sequence is 13 residues long. This CDR3 reads CAITSTGLYGYTF. The CDR3 nucleotides read TGTGCCATCACCTCGACAGGGTTATATGGCTACACCTTC.

V is TRBV30 and J is TRBJ1-5, with D possibly TRBD1 on 6 matching bases. V lost 2 bases and J lost 6, with 8 bases in between. From germline, CDR1 is GTSNPN and CDR2 SVGIG (reference sequence). The CDR3 length is 12 residues. CDR3 residues: CAWSTGSQPQHF. DNA for the CDR3: TGTGCCTGGAGTACAGGGAGTCAGCCCCAGCATTTT.

This clone was seen just once. Other DNA sequences in the same sample also yield this CDR3. The CDR3 sequence: CASSGTVLNNQPQHF. CDR3 sequence (DNA): TGTGCCAGCAGTGGGACAGTCCTTAACAATCAGCCCCAGCATTTT. The rearrangement links TRBV6-1 to TRBJ1-5, with D possibly matching TRBD1 (6 bases). This CDR3 contains 15 residues. V was cut by 4 bases and J by 3 bases, with 13 bases left in between. Germline CDR1 reads MNHNS; CDR2 reads SASEGT.

The chain joins TRBV11-2 to TRBJ1-1; maybe TRBD1 (5 bases). The CDR3 contains 16 residues. With 5 bases removed from V and 3 bases from J, the gap between germline ends came to 19 bases. CDR1 and CDR2 (germline): SGHAT, FQNNGV. CDR3 loop: CASSPRLGTLDTEAFF. DNA of the CDR3: TGTGCCAGCAGCCCAAGACTAGGGACTCTGGACACTGAAGCTTTCTTT.

This chain connects TRBV4-1 to TRBJ2-1, with 15 bases identical to TRBD2. V was pared by 4 bases and J by 3 bases, with 10 bases of the junction left unmatched. CDR1 is MGHRA, CDR2 YSYEKL, per germline. CDR3 size: 19 residues. Written as DNA, the CDR3 is TGCGCCAGCAGCCCGGGGACTAGCGGGGGGCGATCTTACTACAATGAGCAGTTCTTC. It translates to CASSPGTSGGRSYYNEQFF.

The V gene is TRBV30, the J gene TRBJ2-7, with D unclear. The germline CDR1 and CDR2 sequences are GTSNPN and SVGIG (reference sequence). Trimming removed 6 bases at V and 1 base at J, with 7 bases between. There are 11 residues in the CDR3. The CDR3 DNA reads as TGTGCCTGCCAAGCGTCCTACGAGCAGTACTTC. It is translated as CACQASYEQYF.

The chain couples TRBV9 to TRBJ1-6; 7 bases match TRBD1. Losses at the gene ends were 3 bases for V and 7 bases for J; bases not matched to a gene: 10. The CDR3 sequence is 16 residues long. CDR1 and CDR2 from the germline V gene are SGDLS and YYNGEE. This CDR3 reads CASSADTGTENSPLHF. CDR3 in DNA: TGTGCCAGCAGCGCAGACACCGGGACAGAGAATTCACCCCTCCACTTT.

The chain uses TRBV7-2 and TRBJ2-1; the match to TRBD1 covers 10 bases. V trimming: 0 bases; J trimming: 6 bases; junction bases outside the gene matches: 2. This CDR3 has 15 amino acids. Germline CDR1 and CDR2: SGHTA and FQGNSA. DNA for the CDR3: TGTGCCAGCAGCTTAGCCTGGACAGGGGGCAATGAGCAGTTCTTC. Amino acid sequence: CASSLAWTGGNEQFF.

This chain uses TRBV19 with TRBJ2-3, with TRBD2 identical over 10 bases. Trimming took 6 bases from V and 2 from J; bases not matched to a gene: 8. The CDR3 is 16 amino acids. CDR1 LNHDA and CDR2 SQIVND come from the germline V gene (reference sequence). CDR3 sequence: CASSLGLADYTDTQYF. The CDR3 DNA sequence: TGTGCCAGTAGCCTCGGACTAGCGGATTACACAGATACGCAGTATTTT.

The rearrangement joins TRBV28 to TRBJ2-7, with D tentatively TRBD1 (5 bases). Looked up from germline, CDR1 is MDHEN and CDR2 is SYDVKM. Trimming stripped 11 bases from V and 0 bases from J, with 14 bases between. The CDR3 consists of 13 residues. In DNA form, the CDR3 reads TGTGCCTGCCACGACAGTACCTCCTACGAGCAGTACTTC. Translating it yields CACHDSTSYEQYF.